This paragraph covers one T cell receptor beta chain sequence. The CDR3 is 14 residues long. Germline loops: CDR1 DFQATT, CDR2 SNEGSKA (reference sequence). V gave up 5 bases and J gave up 5 bases; unmatched junction bases: 9. Random hexamers were used to reverse transcribe an amount of about 0.5 to 1 ug RNA. One entry per CDR3 protein, called by TCRdb with MiXCR from the immunoSEQ multiplex PCR reads. The table shows around 200,000 distinct CDR3 sequences, with 85% to 95% occurring only once. The data were taken from a study of CD8 T cells in Susac syndrome. This clonotype was sampled from a human donor in good health. The J gene is TRBJ2-5, the V gene TRBV20-1, with 9 bases identical to TRBD1. Sequenced: CD4+ T cells from PBMCs. The CDR3 sequence is CSASTTGGYETQYF. DNA for the CDR3: TGCAGTGCTTCGACGACAGGGGGATATGAGACCCAGTACTTC.